This T cell receptor beta chain emerged from a study of blood T cells in healthy people across ages. Findings and caveats of the study: Among T cells, TCR beta diversity per million cells dropped roughly linearly as age rose. Long-lived donors exceeded aged donors in naive CD4+ cells and diversity.

It was with a sample-barcoded 5' primer and a J-beta primer mix that a second PCR of roughly 7 to 11 cycles was run. A single record per CDR3 protein comes from TCRdb applying MiXCR to the 5' RACE reads. The sample records approximately 800,000 distinct CDR3 sequences, roughly 25% being singletons. Remarks on this clonotype: The antigen remains undetermined.

CDR3 length equals 15 residues. The V end was cut by 3 bases, the J end by 8 bases, with 19 bases between. These data were likewise used in another study, on T cells of mothers and their children.

The sequenced sample was blood. This TCR was recovered from a boy between 10 and 17 years old in good health. V is TRBV12-3 or TRBV12-4 and J is TRBJ1-2; D ambiguous. Here the CDR3 reads CASSFRPGSPEGYTF. In DNA form, the CDR3 reads TGTGCCAGCAGTTTCCGACCGGGATCTCCCGAAGGCTACACCTTC.